The rows below give T cell receptor beta chains drawn from one sample of a study of T-cell memory formation after mild COVID-19. MiXCR was run by TCRdb on the 5' RACE reads, yielding one entry per CDR3 protein. The sample includes a few hundred thousand distinct CDR3 sequences, 15% to 20% seen only once; the top ten take approximately 22%. Material for sequencing was PBMCs or a T cell subset sorted from them (not recorded which). The receptors stem from a young man who had mild COVID-19 (a few samples of this study predate the infection). Cell type and time point are not known. Each CDR3 is given with its conserved first and last residue.

J: TRBJ1-5; V: TRBV9; length: 14; CDR3: CASSVGLEGQPQHF
J: TRBJ1-2; V: TRBV7-2; length: 15; CDR3: CASSSRTVGNYGYTF
J: TRBJ2-1; V: TRBV5-1; length: 17; CDR3: CASSSGLAGGSYNEQFF
J: TRBJ2-6; V: TRBV28; length: 15; CDR3: CASSLPGDGANVLTF
J: TRBJ1-1; V: TRBV5-1; length: 15; CDR3: CASSLEYVGNTEAFF
J: TRBJ1-5; V: TRBV10-3; length: 13; CDR3: CAISPGTGQPQHF
J: TRBJ1-5; V: TRBV20-1; length: 15; CDR3: CSASPGEGPYHSQHF
J: TRBJ2-6; V: TRBV9; length: 14; CDR3: CASSQHSGANVLTF
J: TRBJ2-7; V: TRBV7-9; length: 14; CDR3: CASSLALDPDEQYF
J: TRBJ1-2; V: TRBV2; length: 17; CDR3: CASSLTRITSHPWGYTF
J: TRBJ1-1; V: TRBV3-1; length: 11; CDR3: CATPDRAEAFF
J: TRBJ2-7; V: TRBV5-5; length: 17; CDR3: CASSVPPGGKVSYEQYF
J: TRBJ2-4; V: TRBV29-1; length: 16; CDR3: CSVDKAGGAAQNIQYF
J: TRBJ1-2; V: TRBV9; length: 15; CDR3: CASSVDREGNYGYTF
J: TRBJ1-1; V: TRBV5-1; length: 15; CDR3: CASSWGRSPGTEAFF
J: TRBJ2-7; V: TRBV7-9; length: 16; CDR3: CASSATTGSGYYEQYF
J: TRBJ1-4; V: TRBV20-1; length: 15; CDR3: CSAQISGTQGEKLFF
J: TRBJ2-3; V: TRBV24-1; length: 13; CDR3: CATQGAGTDTQYF
J: TRBJ2-1; V: TRBV20-1; length: 14; CDR3: CSANPAGAGHEQFF
J: TRBJ2-1; V: TRBV6-5; length: 15; CDR3: CASHRGQGISNEQFF
J: TRBJ1-6; V: TRBV27; length: 13; CDR3: CASSGQLDSPLHF
J: TRBJ1-2; V: TRBV7-3; length: 16; CDR3: CASSAPHGQGISGYTF
J: TRBJ1-1; V: TRBV6-6; length: 13; CDR3: CASNQGENTEAFF
J: TRBJ1-2; V: TRBV12-3/TRBV12-4; length: 13; CDR3: CASSLREYYGYTF
J: TRBJ2-2; V: TRBV28; length: 15; CDR3: CASSSAGRKAGELFF
J: TRBJ1-2; V: TRBV12-3/TRBV12-4; length: 12; CDR3: CASSLGYYGYTF
J: TRBJ1-2; V: TRBV4-2; length: 14; CDR3: CASSQPTANYGYTF
J: TRBJ1-6; V: TRBV7-2; length: 14; CDR3: CASSRQGEKSPLHF
J: TRBJ2-7; V: TRBV5-1; length: 14; CDR3: CASSPTRDSYEQYF
J: TRBJ1-1; V: TRBV4-3; length: 15; CDR3: CASSQGLQLNTEAFF
J: TRBJ1-5; V: TRBV4-1; length: 16; CDR3: CASSQDGGRMYQPQHF
J: TRBJ2-7; V: TRBV12-3/TRBV12-4; length: 11; CDR3: CASSFSSEQYF
J: TRBJ2-1; V: TRBV29-1; length: 14; CDR3: CSVHSGGGYNEQFF
J: TRBJ1-2; V: TRBV4-1; length: 15; CDR3: CASSHITGPTAGYTF
J: TRBJ2-1; V: TRBV7-9; length: 15; CDR3: CASSPTSGTYNEQFF
J: TRBJ1-4; V: TRBV28; length: 14; CDR3: CASSQQGAGEKLFF
J: TRBJ2-2; V: TRBV9; length: 12; CDR3: CASSVFTGELFF
J: TRBJ2-3; V: TRBV3-1; length: 14; CDR3: CASSRDRRTDTQYF
J: TRBJ2-2; V: TRBV9; length: 17; CDR3: CASSTPEGGRNTGELFF
J: TRBJ1-1; V: TRBV10-3; length: 13; CDR3: CAMIPVASRRGFF
J: TRBJ1-5; V: TRBV7-2; length: 12; CDR3: CASSLPSQPQHF
J: TRBJ1-2; V: TRBV11-3; length: 12; CDR3: CASSQGKQGYTF
J: TRBJ1-2; V: TRBV10-3; length: 13; CDR3: CAIYAGGNYGYTF
J: TRBJ2-3; V: TRBV20-1; length: 14; CDR3: CSAEQGEGTDTQYF
J: TRBJ2-1; V: TRBV24-1; length: 16; CDR3: CATSDHSGGRPHEQFF
J: TRBJ1-2; V: TRBV4-3; length: 16; CDR3: CASSKRQITNIYGYTF
J: TRBJ1-4; V: TRBV6-2/TRBV6-3; length: 14; CDR3: CASSYGRINEKLFF
J: TRBJ2-3; V: TRBV11-2; length: 14; CDR3: CASSPDTGTDTQYF
J: TRBJ2-5; V: TRBV6-2/TRBV6-3; length: 15; CDR3: CASSSYRGAGETQYF
J: TRBJ2-1; V: TRBV6-5; length: 15; CDR3: CASRPGGDTFNEQFF
J: TRBJ2-3; V: TRBV30; length: 12; CDR3: CAWRISTDTQYF